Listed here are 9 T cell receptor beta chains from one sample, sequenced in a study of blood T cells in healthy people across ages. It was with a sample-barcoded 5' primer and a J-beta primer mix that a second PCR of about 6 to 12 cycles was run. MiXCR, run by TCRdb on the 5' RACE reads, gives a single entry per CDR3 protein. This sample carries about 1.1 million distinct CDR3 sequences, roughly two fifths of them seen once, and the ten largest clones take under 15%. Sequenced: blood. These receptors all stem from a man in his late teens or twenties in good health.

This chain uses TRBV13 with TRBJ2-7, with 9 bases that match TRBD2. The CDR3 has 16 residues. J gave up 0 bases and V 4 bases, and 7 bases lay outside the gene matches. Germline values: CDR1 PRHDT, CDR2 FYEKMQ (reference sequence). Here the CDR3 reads CASSSWGSGGSYEQYF. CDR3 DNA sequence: TGTGCCAGCAGCTCGTGGGGTAGCGGGGGCTCCTACGAGCAGTACTTC.

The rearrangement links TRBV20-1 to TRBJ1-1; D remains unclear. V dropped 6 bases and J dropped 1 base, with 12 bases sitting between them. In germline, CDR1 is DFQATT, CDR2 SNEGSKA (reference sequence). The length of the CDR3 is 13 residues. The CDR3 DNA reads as TGCAGTGCCCGGACTCGCGCGAACACTGAAGCTTTCTTT. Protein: CSARTRANTEAFF.

The CDR3 is CASSAWDRGNTEAFF. CDR3 DNA: TGTGCCAGCAGCGCGTGGGACAGGGGGAACACTGAAGCTTTCTTT. The V gene is TRBV5-6, the J gene TRBJ1-1, with TRBD1 identical over 10 bases. This CDR3 region has 15 residues. The V gene end was trimmed by 4 bases and the J gene end by 1 base; junction bases not matched to a gene: 4. Germline CDR1 reads SGHDT; CDR2 reads YYEEEE.

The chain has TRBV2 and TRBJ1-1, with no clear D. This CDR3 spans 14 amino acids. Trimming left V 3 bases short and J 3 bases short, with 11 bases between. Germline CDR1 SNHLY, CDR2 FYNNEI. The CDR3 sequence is CASSEVLSDTEAFF. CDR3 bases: TGTGCCAGCAGTGAGGTCCTCTCCGACACTGAAGCTTTCTTT. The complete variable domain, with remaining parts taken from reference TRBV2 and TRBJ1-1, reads EPEVTQTPSHQVTQMGQEVILRCVPISNHLYFYWYRQILGQKVEFLVSFYNNEISEKSEIFDDQFSVERPDGSNFTLKIRSTKLEDSAMYFCASSEVLSDTEAFFGQGTRLTVV.

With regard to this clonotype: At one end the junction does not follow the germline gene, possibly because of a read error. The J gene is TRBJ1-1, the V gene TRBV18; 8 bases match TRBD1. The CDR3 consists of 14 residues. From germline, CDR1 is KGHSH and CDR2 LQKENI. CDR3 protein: CANSPPDRGTEAFF. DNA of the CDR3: TGTGCCAACTCACCCCCAGACAGGGGCACGGAAGCTTTCTTT.

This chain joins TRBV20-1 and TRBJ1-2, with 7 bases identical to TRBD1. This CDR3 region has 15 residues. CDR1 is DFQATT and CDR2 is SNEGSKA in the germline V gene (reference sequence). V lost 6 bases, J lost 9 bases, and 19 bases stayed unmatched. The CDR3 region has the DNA TGCAGTGCCAGCCGAGGGGGCTATGTCGGATTTAGCTACACCTTC. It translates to CSASRGGYVGFSYTF.

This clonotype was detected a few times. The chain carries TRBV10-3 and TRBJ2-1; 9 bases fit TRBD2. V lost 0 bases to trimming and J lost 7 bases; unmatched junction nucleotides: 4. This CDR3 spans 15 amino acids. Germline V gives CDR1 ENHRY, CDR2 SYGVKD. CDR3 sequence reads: CAISESGGGANEQFF. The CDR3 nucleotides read TGTGCCATCAGTGAGTCTGGCGGGGGGGCGAATGAGCAGTTCTTC.

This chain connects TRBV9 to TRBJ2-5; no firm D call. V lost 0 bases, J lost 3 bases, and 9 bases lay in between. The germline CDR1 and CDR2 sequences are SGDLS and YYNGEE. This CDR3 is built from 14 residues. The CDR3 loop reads CASSVEVDEETQYF. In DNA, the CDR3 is TGTGCCAGCAGCGTAGAGGTGGACGAAGAGACCCAGTACTTC.

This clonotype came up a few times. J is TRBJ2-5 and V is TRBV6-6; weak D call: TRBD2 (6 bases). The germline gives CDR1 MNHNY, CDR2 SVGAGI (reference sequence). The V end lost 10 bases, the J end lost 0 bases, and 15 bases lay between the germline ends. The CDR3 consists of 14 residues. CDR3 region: CATGGLLYQETQYF. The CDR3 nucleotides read TGTGCCACCGGGGGACTTCTGTACCAAGAGACCCAGTACTTC.